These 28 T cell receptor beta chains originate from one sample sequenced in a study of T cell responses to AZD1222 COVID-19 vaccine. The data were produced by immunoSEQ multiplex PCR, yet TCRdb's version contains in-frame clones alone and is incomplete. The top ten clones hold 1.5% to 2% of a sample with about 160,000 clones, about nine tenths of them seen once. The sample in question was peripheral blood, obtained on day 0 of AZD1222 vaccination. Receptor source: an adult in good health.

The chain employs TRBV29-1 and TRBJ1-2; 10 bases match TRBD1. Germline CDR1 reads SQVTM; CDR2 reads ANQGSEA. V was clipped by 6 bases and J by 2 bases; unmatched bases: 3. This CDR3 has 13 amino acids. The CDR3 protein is CSVRDRGNYGYTF. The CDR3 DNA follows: TGCAGCGTCCGGGACAGGGGAAACTATGGCTACACCTTC.

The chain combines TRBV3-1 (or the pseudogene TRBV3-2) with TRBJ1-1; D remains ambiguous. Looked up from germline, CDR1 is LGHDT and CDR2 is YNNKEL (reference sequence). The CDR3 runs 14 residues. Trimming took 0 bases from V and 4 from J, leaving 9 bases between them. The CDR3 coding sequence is TGTGCCAGCAGCCAAGATACGGGTGGCACTGAAGCTTTCTTT. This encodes CASSQDTGGTEAFF.

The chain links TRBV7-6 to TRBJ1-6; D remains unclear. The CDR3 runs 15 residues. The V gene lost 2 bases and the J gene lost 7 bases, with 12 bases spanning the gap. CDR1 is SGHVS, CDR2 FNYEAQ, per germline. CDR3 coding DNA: TGTGCCAGCAGCTTAACACCCCCACCAAATTCACCCCTCCACTTT. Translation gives CASSLTPPPNSPLHF. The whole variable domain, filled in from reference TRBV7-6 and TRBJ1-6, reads GAGVSQSPRYKVTKRGQDVALRCDPISGHVSLYWYRQALGQGPEFLTYFNYEAQQDKSGLPNDRFSAERPEGSISTLTIQRTEQRDSAMYRCASSLTPPPNSPLHFGNGTRLTVT.

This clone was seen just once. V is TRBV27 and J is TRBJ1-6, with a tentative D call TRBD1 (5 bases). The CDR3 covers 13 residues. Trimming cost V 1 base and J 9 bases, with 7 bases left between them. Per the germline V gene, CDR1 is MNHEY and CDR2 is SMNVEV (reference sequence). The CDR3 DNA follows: TGTGCCAGCAGTTTATTGGGGCTTTCACCCCTCCACTTT. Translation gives CASSLLGLSPLHF.

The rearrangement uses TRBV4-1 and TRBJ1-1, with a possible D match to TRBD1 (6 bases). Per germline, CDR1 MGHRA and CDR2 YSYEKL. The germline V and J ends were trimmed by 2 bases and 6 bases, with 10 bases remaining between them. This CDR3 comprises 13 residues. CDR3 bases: TGCGCCAGCAGCCAACAGGGGTGGGCTGAAGCTTTCTTT. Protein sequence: CASSQQGWAEAFF.

The CDR3 region has the DNA TGTGCCAGCCATGGCAGATCCACCTACGAGCAGTACTTC. Encoded protein: CASHGRSTYEQYF. The rearrangement uses TRBV2 and TRBJ2-7; D remains unclear. V was pared by 8 bases and J by 2 bases, with 13 bases between. CDR1 is SNHLY, CDR2 FYNNEI, per germline. The CDR3 spans 13 residues.

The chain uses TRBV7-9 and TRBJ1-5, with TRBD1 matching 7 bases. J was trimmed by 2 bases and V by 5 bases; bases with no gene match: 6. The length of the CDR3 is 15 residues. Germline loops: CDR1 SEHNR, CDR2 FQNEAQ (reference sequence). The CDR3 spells CASSRKGGRNQPQHF. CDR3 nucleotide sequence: TGTGCCAGCAGCAGAAAAGGGGGCCGCAATCAGCCCCAGCATTTT.

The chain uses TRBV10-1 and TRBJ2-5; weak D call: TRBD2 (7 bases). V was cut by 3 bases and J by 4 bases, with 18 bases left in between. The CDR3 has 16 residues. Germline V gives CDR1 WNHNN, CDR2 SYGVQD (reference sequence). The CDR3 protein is CASSDDTRGPGETQYF. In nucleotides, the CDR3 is TGCGCCAGCAGTGATGACACGCGGGGGCCGGGAGAGACCCAGTACTTC.

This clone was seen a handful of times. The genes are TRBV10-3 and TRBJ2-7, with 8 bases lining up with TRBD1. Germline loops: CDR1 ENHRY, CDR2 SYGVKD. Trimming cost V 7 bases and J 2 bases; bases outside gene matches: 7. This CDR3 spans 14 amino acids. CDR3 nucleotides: TGTGCCATCACTCCCGGGACAGGCACCTACGAGCAGTACTTC. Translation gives CAITPGTGTYEQYF.

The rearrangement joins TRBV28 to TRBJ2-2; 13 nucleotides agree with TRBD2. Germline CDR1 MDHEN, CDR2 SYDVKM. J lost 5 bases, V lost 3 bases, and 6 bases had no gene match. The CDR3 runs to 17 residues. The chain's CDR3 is CASSFPGLAGSTGELFF. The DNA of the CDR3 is TGTGCCAGCAGTTTTCCGGGACTAGCGGGATCGACCGGGGAGCTGTTTTTT.

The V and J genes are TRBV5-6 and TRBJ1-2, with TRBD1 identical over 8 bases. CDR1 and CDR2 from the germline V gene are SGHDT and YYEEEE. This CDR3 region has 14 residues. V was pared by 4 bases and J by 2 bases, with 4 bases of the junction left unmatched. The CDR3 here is CASSTGQGNYGYTF. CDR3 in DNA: TGTGCCAGCAGCACAGGACAGGGAAACTATGGCTACACCTTC.

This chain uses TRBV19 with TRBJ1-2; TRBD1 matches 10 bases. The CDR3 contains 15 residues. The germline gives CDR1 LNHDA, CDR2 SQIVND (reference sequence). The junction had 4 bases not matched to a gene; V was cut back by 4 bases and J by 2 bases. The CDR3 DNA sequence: TGTGCCAGTAGTAACAGGGGACAGGGGAACTATGGCTACACCTTC. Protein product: CASSNRGQGNYGYTF.

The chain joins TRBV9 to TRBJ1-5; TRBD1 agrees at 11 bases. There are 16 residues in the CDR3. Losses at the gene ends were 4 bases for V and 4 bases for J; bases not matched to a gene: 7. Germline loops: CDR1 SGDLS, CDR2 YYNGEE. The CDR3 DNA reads TGTGCCAGCAGCTCAGGGGACAGGGGGATAAATCAGCCCCAGCATTTT. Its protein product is CASSSGDRGINQPQHF.

CDR3 sequence: CASSLGGRTNTEAFF. CDR3 DNA sequence: TGCGCCAGCAGCTTGGGGGGACGGACGAACACTGAAGCTTTCTTT. The chain recombines TRBV5-1 with TRBJ1-1; a weak D match, TRBD1 (5 bases). The CDR3 runs to 15 residues. The V and J ends lost 0 bases and 1 base respectively, with 10 bases between them. Germline V lookup: CDR1 SGHRS, CDR2 YFSETQ.

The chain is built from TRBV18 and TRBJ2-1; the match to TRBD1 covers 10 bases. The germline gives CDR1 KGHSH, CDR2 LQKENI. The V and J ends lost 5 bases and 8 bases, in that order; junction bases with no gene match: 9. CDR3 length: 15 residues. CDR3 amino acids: CASSLRQGARDEQFF. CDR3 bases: TGTGCCAGCTCATTACGACAGGGGGCGCGGGATGAGCAGTTCTTC. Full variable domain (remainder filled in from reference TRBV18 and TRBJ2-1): NAGVMQNPRHLVRRRGQEARLRCSPMKGHSHVYWYRQLPEEGLKFMVYLQKENIIDESGMPKERFSAEFPKEGPSILRIQQVVRGDSAAYFCASSLRQGARDEQFFGPGTRLTVL.

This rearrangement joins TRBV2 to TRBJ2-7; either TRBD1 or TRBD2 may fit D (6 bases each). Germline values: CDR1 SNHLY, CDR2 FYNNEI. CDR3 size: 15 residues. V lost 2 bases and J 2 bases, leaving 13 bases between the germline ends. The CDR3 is CASSEKGGSPYEQYF. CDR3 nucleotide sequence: TGTGCCAGCAGTGAAAAAGGGGGGTCCCCCTACGAGCAGTACTTC.

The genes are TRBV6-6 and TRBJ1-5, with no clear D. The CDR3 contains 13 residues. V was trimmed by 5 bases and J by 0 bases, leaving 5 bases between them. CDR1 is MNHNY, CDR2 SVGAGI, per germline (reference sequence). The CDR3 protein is CASSEISNQPQHF. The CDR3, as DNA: TGTGCCAGCAGTGAGATTAGCAATCAGCCCCAGCATTTT.

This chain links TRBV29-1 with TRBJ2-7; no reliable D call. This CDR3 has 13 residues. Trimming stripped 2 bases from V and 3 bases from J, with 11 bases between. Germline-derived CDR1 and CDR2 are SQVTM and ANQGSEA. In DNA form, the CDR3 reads TGCAGCGTTGAAAGGTTAGGACGCTACGAGCAGTACTTC. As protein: CSVERLGRYEQYF.

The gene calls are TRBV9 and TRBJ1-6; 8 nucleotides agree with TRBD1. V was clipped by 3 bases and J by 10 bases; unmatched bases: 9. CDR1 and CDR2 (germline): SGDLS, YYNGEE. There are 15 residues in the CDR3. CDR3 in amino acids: CASSAYRGLGSPLHF. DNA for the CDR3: TGTGCCAGCAGCGCTTACAGGGGGTTAGGCTCACCCCTCCACTTT.

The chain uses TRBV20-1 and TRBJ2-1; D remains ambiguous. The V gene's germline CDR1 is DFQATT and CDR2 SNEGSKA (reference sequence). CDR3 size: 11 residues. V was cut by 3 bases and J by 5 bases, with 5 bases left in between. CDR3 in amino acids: CSASSDNEQFF. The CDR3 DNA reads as TGCAGTGCTAGTTCGGACAATGAGCAGTTCTTC.

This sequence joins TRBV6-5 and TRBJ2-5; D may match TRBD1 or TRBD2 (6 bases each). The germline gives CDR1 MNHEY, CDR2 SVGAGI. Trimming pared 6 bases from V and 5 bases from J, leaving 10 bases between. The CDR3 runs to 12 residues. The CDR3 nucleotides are TGTGCCAGCAGCCAAGGGGGGGAGACCCAGTACTTC. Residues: CASSQGGETQYF.

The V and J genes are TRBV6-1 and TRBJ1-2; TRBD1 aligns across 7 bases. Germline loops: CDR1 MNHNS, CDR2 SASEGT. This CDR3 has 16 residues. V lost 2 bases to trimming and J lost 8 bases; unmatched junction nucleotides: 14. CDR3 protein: CASSEYGTGELVGYTF. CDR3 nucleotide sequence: TGTGCCAGCAGTGAATACGGCACAGGGGAGTTGGTGGGCTACACCTTC.

CDR3 bases: TGTGCCAGCAGTTTCAATAGCAATCAGCCCCAGCATTTT. This translates into CASSFNSNQPQHF. The chain has TRBV6-2 or TRBV6-3 and TRBJ1-5; D is unclear. Germline V gene data show CDR1 as MNHEY and CDR2 as SVGEGT. CDR3 length: 13 residues. V dropped 4 bases and J dropped 0 bases, with 4 bases sitting between them.

CDR3: CASVLGSSGRRSNEQFF. The CDR3 bases are TGTGCCTCCGTCCTGGGATCTAGCGGGAGGAGGAGCAATGAGCAGTTCTTC. The rearrangement links TRBV10-3 to TRBJ2-1, with TRBD2 identical over 11 bases. V shed 11 bases and J 6 bases; nucleotides not matched to a gene: 18. In germline, CDR1 is ENHRY, CDR2 SYGVKD. The CDR3 totals 17 residues.

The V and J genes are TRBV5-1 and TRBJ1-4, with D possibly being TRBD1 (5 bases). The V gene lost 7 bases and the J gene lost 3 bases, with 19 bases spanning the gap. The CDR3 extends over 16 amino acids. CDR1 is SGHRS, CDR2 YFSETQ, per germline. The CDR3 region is CASAFSSQVPNEKLFF. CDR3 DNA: TGCGCCAGCGCGTTCTCCTCACAGGTTCCTAATGAAAAACTGTTTTTT.

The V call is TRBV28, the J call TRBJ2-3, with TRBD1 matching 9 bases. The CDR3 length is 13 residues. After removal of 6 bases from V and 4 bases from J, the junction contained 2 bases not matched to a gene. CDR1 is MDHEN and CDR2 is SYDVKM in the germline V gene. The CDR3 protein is CASRTGGSDTQYF. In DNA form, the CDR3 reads TGTGCCAGCAGAACAGGGGGCTCAGATACGCAGTATTTT.

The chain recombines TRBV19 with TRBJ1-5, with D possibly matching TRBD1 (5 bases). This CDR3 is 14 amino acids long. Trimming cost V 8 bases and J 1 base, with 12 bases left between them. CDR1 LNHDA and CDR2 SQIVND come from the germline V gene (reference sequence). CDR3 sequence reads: CASRERTSNQPQHF. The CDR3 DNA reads TGTGCCAGTCGTGAGCGGACAAGCAATCAGCCCCAGCATTTT.

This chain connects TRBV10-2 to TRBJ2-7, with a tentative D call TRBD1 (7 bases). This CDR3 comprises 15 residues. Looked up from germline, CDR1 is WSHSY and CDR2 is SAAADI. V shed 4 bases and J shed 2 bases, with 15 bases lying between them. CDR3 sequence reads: CASSGGTAHPYEQYF. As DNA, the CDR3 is TGCGCCAGCAGTGGCGGGACAGCTCATCCCTACGAGCAGTACTTC.